Below, 29 T cell receptor beta chains from the same sample are listed, as sequenced in a study of molecular identifiers for immune sequencing clone quantification. TCRdb analysed the PCR reads with MiXCR anew, one entry per CDR3 protein. This table has approximately 500,000 distinct CDR3 sequences, 20% to 25% appearing once. Sequencing used naive CD8+ T cells from blood, with Jurkat cell RNA spiked in. The subset here: FACS-sorted CD8+CD4-CCR7+CD45RA+ naive T cells. The receptors here all came from a human donor in good health. Some libraries in this study had Jurkat cell RNA spiked in.

This clonotype was counted many times. J is TRBJ2-1 and V is TRBV30, with TRBD2 identical over 7 bases. The germline CDR1 and CDR2 sequences are GTSNPN and SVGIG (reference sequence). This CDR3 has 13 amino acids. V lost 3 bases and J lost 4; bases outside the gene matches: 3. CDR3 region: CAWSRDYYNEQFF. Written as DNA, the CDR3 is TGTGCCTGGAGCCGGGACTATTACAATGAGCAGTTCTTC. The whole variable domain, remainder taken from reference TRBV30 and TRBJ2-1, is SQTIHQWPATLVQPVGSPLSLECTVEGTSNPNLYWYRQAAGRGLQLLFYSVGIGQISSEVPQNLSASRPQDRQFILSSKKLLLSDSGFYLCAWSRDYYNEQFFGPGTRLTVL.

This clonotype was seen once. The chain employs TRBV4-3 and TRBJ2-7, with TRBD2 identical over 9 bases. The germline gives CDR1 LGHNA, CDR2 YSLEER. The CDR3 totals 15 residues. V dropped 0 bases and J dropped 4; count of bases not matched to a gene: 4. CDR3: CASSQDSGSGYEQYF. The CDR3 DNA follows: TGCGCCAGCAGCCAAGATAGCGGGAGTGGGTACGAGCAGTACTTC.

On this clonotype: A read error is possible here, since a much larger clone lies one base away. The V gene is TRBV7-9, the J gene TRBJ2-3; possibly TRBD2 for D (6 bases). V lost 6 bases to trimming and J lost 2 bases, with 21 bases between them. The CDR3 length is 17 residues. The germline V gene encodes CDR1 SEHNR and CDR2 FQNEAQ (reference sequence). This CDR3 reads CASSQQGLRSVTDTQYF. DNA of the CDR3: TGTGCCAGCAGTCAGCAGGGACTTCGAAGTGTCACAGATACGCAGTATTTT.

The chain links TRBV19 to TRBJ1-2; no clear D. The CDR3 spans 15 residues. Germline CDR1 is LNHDA and CDR2 is SQIVND (reference sequence). Trimming removed 5 bases from V and 9 bases from J, with 22 bases in between. DNA for the CDR3: TGTGCCAGTAGTGCCCCCTATTCCTACGTATGGAGCTACACCTTC. It encodes CASSAPYSYVWSYTF.

J is TRBJ1-3 and V is TRBV4-3; 8 bases align to TRBD1. CDR3 length: 15 amino acids. Unmatched junction bases numbered 7, after V lost 5 bases and J lost 4 bases. Germline CDR1 and CDR2: LGHNA and YSLEER. CDR3 sequence reads: CASSYDRGTGNTIYF. The CDR3 DNA reads as TGCGCCAGCAGCTACGACAGGGGAACGGGAAACACCATATATTTT.

This clonotype has just a few counts. The rearrangement joins TRBV19 to TRBJ1-1; 8 nucleotides match TRBD1. Germline V gives CDR1 LNHDA, CDR2 SQIVND (reference sequence). The CDR3 length is 13 residues. V gave up 8 bases and J gave up 6 bases; unmatched junction bases: 8. The CDR3 spells CASRSTGDPEAFF. CDR3 DNA sequence: TGTGCCAGTCGCTCGACAGGGGACCCTGAAGCTTTCTTT.

To note about this clonotype: A much larger clone lies one base from this, so it may be a read error. The chain couples TRBV4-1 to TRBJ2-7; a weak D match, TRBD1 (5 bases). Trimming removed 1 base at V and 3 bases at J, with 10 bases between. This CDR3 spans 14 amino acids. From germline, CDR1 is MGHRA and CDR2 YSYEKL. CDR3 region: CASSQGHRNYEQYF. CDR3 DNA: TGCGCCAGCAGCCAAGGCCACAGGAACTACGAGCAGTACTTC.

Only a few counts were recorded for this clonotype. This chain links TRBV7-2 with TRBJ2-5; 8 nucleotides align to TRBD2. Per germline, CDR1 SGHTA and CDR2 FQGNSA. Trimming cost V 6 bases and J 7 bases; bases outside gene matches: 7. The CDR3 loop spans 13 amino acids. CDR3 loop: CASSSGLDVTQYF. The CDR3 DNA sequence: TGTGCCAGCAGTTCGGGACTAGACGTGACCCAGTACTTC.

The sample holds a few counts of this clonotype. The J gene is TRBJ2-5, the V gene TRBV4-2; D possibly corresponds to TRBD1 (5 bases). The CDR3 runs to 14 residues. Germline CDR1 LGHNA, CDR2 YNFKEQ. Deletions cut 0 bases from V and 5 bases from J, with 10 bases between. As DNA, the CDR3 is TGTGCCAGCAGCCAAGAGACAGAATGGGAGACCCAGTACTTC. Encoded protein: CASSQETEWETQYF.

This clonotype has a handful of counts. This rearrangement joins TRBV20-1 to TRBJ1-1, with D perhaps matching TRBD1 (6 bases). The length of the CDR3 is 18 residues. Germline CDR1 is DFQATT and CDR2 is SNEGSKA (reference sequence). V was shortened by 5 bases and J by 2 bases, with 27 bases between the two germline ends. The CDR3 sequence is CSALRLGTTGGLNTEAFF. The CDR3, as DNA: TGCAGTGCTCTTCGACTAGGGACAACCGGGGGGTTAAACACTGAAGCTTTCTTT.

This clonotype has only a few counts. The chain is built from TRBV19 and TRBJ2-7; either TRBD1 or TRBD2 may fit D (5 bases each). The germline V and J ends were trimmed by 6 bases and 0 bases, with 15 bases remaining between them. Per germline, CDR1 LNHDA and CDR2 SQIVND (reference sequence). The CDR3 extends over 15 amino acids. The CDR3 sequence: CASRLASGSSYEQYF. CDR3 sequence (DNA): TGTGCCAGTAGATTGGCCTCAGGGAGCTCCTACGAGCAGTACTTC.

About this clonotype: This may come from a read error, since a much larger clone is one base off. The chain couples TRBV20-1 to TRBJ2-3; D call uncertain. V dropped 3 bases and J dropped 4 bases, with 11 bases sitting between them. Germline V gene lookup returns CDR1 DFQATT and CDR2 SNEGSKA (reference sequence). This CDR3 spans 13 amino acids. CDR3 sequence reads: CSASHLVADTQYF. The CDR3 bases are TGCAGTGCTAGCCACCTTGTCGCAGATACGCAGTATTTT.

This clonotype was observed at least ten times. The rearrangement uses TRBV6-1 and TRBJ1-1; D not certain. The CDR3 spans 15 residues. The germline CDR1 and CDR2 sequences are MNHNS and SASEGT. Trimming took 1 base from V and 4 from J, leaving 13 bases between them. The CDR3 protein is CASSEVAFRGTEAFF. The CDR3 region has the DNA TGTGCCAGCAGTGAAGTGGCATTCCGGGGCACTGAAGCTTTCTTT.

This clonotype was counted at least ten times. The rearrangement joins TRBV20-1 to TRBJ1-3; tentative D call: TRBD1 (6 bases). CDR3 size: 14 residues. Germline CDR1 reads DFQATT; CDR2 reads SNEGSKA (reference sequence). Between the trimmed V and J ends, which lost 6 bases and 4 bases, there was a span of 16 bases. CDR3 loop: CSARTGGPGNTIYF. CDR3 bases: TGCAGTGCCCGAACCGGGGGGCCCGGAAACACCATATATTTT.

A few counts support this clonotype. The chain uses TRBV4-1 and TRBJ2-2; TRBD1 agrees at 9 bases. The CDR3 is 15 residues long. The germline gives CDR1 MGHRA, CDR2 YSYEKL. V lost 3 bases and J lost 6; bases outside the gene matches: 5. The CDR3 coding sequence is TGCGCCAGCAGCCAGGGACAGGGAGGAGCCGGGGAGCTGTTTTTT. It specifies CASSQGQGGAGELFF.

This clonotype was seen repeatedly, ten times or more. The V and J genes are TRBV5-5 and TRBJ1-6; D perhaps matches TRBD1 (6 bases). This CDR3 comprises 16 residues. Trimming pared 5 bases from V and 4 bases from J, leaving 16 bases between. CDR1 is SGHKS and CDR2 is YYEKEE in the germline V gene (reference sequence). This CDR3 is CASRRDTPAYNSPLHF. The CDR3 coding sequence is TGTGCCAGCAGGCGGGACACCCCGGCGTATAATTCACCCCTCCACTTT.

In regard to this clonotype: Germline is not matched at one junction end, which may reflect a read error. This sequence joins TRBV5-6 and TRBJ2-5, with TRBD1 matching 10 bases. This CDR3 is 15 amino acids long. Looked up from germline, CDR1 is SGHDT and CDR2 is YYEEEE. CDR3 amino acids: CATSLRTGGQETQYF. The CDR3 DNA reads as TGTGCCACCAGCCTCAGGACAGGGGGGCAAGAGACCCAGTACTTC.

At least ten counts were recorded for this clonotype. The rearrangement uses TRBV6-6 and TRBJ2-3, with TRBD2 identical over 10 bases. V shed 0 bases, J shed 6 bases, and the junction held 9 bases outside the gene matches. Germline V gene lookup returns CDR1 MNHNY and CDR2 SVGAGI (reference sequence). The length of the CDR3 is 17 residues. CDR3 nucleotides: TGTGCCAGCAGTTACTCAGGACTAGCGGAGGGGAGGGATACGCAGTATTTT. This translates into CASSYSGLAEGRDTQYF.

To note about this clonotype: This may arise from a read error, as a much more abundant clone is one base away. This sequence joins TRBV25-1 and TRBJ2-7, with 8 bases lining up with TRBD1. The length of the CDR3 is 15 residues. CDR1 and CDR2 (germline): MGHDK, SYGVNS. Trimming removed 5 bases from V and 0 bases from J; junction bases left unmatched: 6. The CDR3 DNA follows: TGTGCCAGCAGTCCCGGACAGGGTGGCTCCTACGAGCAGTACTTC. Translating it yields CASSPGQGGSYEQYF.

Turning to this clonotype: This may arise from a read error, as a much more abundant clone is one base away. The rearrangement uses TRBV7-2 and TRBJ2-7; 7 bases line up with TRBD2. CDR1 is SGHTA, CDR2 FQGNSA, per germline. CDR3 length: 14 amino acids. The DNA of the CDR3 is TGTGCCGGCAGCTTAGATGCGGGGGCCTACGAGCAGTACTTC. Its protein is CAGSLDAGAYEQYF.

The chain links TRBV19 to TRBJ2-7; tentatively, D is TRBD1 or TRBD2 (6 bases each). V gave up 2 bases and J gave up 7 bases, with 15 bases separating them. The CDR3 is 14 residues long. In germline, CDR1 is LNHDA, CDR2 SQIVND (reference sequence). The CDR3 reads CASSIIPGAQEQYF. CDR3 DNA: TGTGCCAGTAGTATAATTCCGGGGGCGCAGGAGCAGTACTTC.

The rearrangement uses TRBV29-1 and TRBJ1-3; D may be TRBD1 (5 bases). This CDR3 is built from 16 residues. Germline lookup yields CDR1 SQVTM and CDR2 ANQGSEA. The ends were cut back, 0 bases at V and 2 bases at J, with 14 bases in the middle. CDR3 protein: CSVEDPGGIPGNTIYF. The DNA of the CDR3 is TGCAGCGTTGAAGATCCTGGGGGGATTCCTGGAAACACCATATATTTT.

A few counts support this clonotype. The J gene is TRBJ1-5, the V gene TRBV7-2; maybe TRBD1 (5 bases). Trimming pared 1 base from V and 5 bases from J, leaving 12 bases between. This CDR3 has 15 amino acids. Per germline, CDR1 SGHTA and CDR2 FQGNSA. The CDR3 protein is CASSLGYGADQPQHF. CDR3 nucleotides: TGTGCCAGCAGCTTAGGTTACGGGGCCGATCAGCCCCAGCATTTT.

Many counts were recorded for this clonotype. The chain joins TRBV20-1 to TRBJ2-7; possible D gene TRBD1, 5 bases. Germline CDR1 reads DFQATT; CDR2 reads SNEGSKA (reference sequence). Trimming took off 5 bases at V and 4 bases at J, with 15 bases between the two ends. CDR3 length: 13 amino acids. The CDR3 bases are TGCAGTGCTGCACCGACAGTACCTTACGAGCAGTACTTC. Translated: CSAAPTVPYEQYF.

There are many counts of this clonotype. V and J are TRBV13 and TRBJ2-3; D is unclear. The V gene lost 5 bases and the J gene lost 0 bases, with 3 bases spanning the gap. This CDR3 region has 12 residues. CDR1 is PRHDT and CDR2 is FYEKMQ in the germline V gene (reference sequence). The CDR3 spells CASSGSTDTQYF. The CDR3 region has the DNA TGTGCCAGCAGCGGAAGCACAGATACGCAGTATTTT. The variable domain in full, with the rest retrieved from reference TRBV13 and TRBJ2-3, is AAGVIQSPRHLIKEKRETATLKCYPIPRHDTVYWYQQGPGQDPQFLISFYEKMQSDKGSIPDRFSAQQFSDYHSELNMSSLELGDSALYFCASSGSTDTQYFGPGTRLTVL.

This clonotype was detected only a few times. CDR3 coding DNA: TGTGCCAGCAGCTTCCGGACAGGGGCCCACGAGCAGTACTTC. Translation: CASSFRTGAHEQYF. V gene TRBV7-2 combines with J gene TRBJ2-7; 9 bases match TRBD1. The CDR3 spans 14 residues. The germline gives CDR1 SGHTA, CDR2 FQGNSA. The junction had 5 bases not matched to a gene; V was cut back by 3 bases and J by 5 bases.

This clonotype has a handful of counts. J is TRBJ2-3 and V is TRBV29-1; TRBD2 aligns across 7 bases. After removal of 5 bases from V and 1 base from J, the junction contained 6 bases not matched to a gene. This CDR3 spans 14 amino acids. Germline V CDR1 and CDR2: SQVTM, ANQGSEA. Here the CDR3 reads CSVPEGGRTDTQYF. The CDR3 DNA reads TGCAGCGTTCCGGAGGGAGGGCGCACAGATACGCAGTATTTT.

As for this clonotype: Just one base apart from a much larger clone, this may be a read error. J is TRBJ2-3 and V is TRBV7-9; TRBD2 is a possible D gene (6 bases). The V end was cut by 2 bases, the J end by 6 bases, with 15 bases between. Germline V gene lookup returns CDR1 SEHNR and CDR2 FQNEAQ (reference sequence). The CDR3 has 15 residues. CDR3 DNA: TGTGCCAGCAGCTTACCGCGAGCGGAGGGGGATACGCAGTATTTT. Its translation is CASSLPRAEGDTQYF.

This clonotype was counted many times. The chain couples TRBV30 to TRBJ2-5; 11 nucleotides align to TRBD2. This CDR3 contains 14 residues. Germline V CDR1 and CDR2: GTSNPN, SVGIG (reference sequence). The J segment lost 7 bases and the V segment lost 2 bases, leaving 6 bases of the junction unmatched. CDR3 region: CAWSLLAGEGTQYF. The CDR3 nucleotides are TGTGCCTGGAGTCTACTAGCGGGAGAGGGGACCCAGTACTTC.